A selection of T cell receptor beta chains follows, all from one sample in a study of cytomegalovirus exposure and HLA in healthy donors. The table came from immunoSEQ multiplex PCR; TCRdb's copy has only in-frame clones and leaves some out. The sample includes about 99,000 clones, roughly 80% of them seen just once. The sequenced material came from PBMCs. The receptors shown here come from a man aged 35 to 55 in good health and CMV-seronegative. Each CDR3 is given with its conserved first and last residue. Each record gives: V gene, clone size, D gene, J gene, CDR3 DNA, CDR3 protein. The D gene is left open where the match is weak. Some rows mark clone size as missing; the rest say once, few, many or name a class of expanded clone.

v_call: TRBV27; clone_size: once; d_call: TRBD2; j_call: TRBJ2-3; cdr3_nt: TGTGCCAGCAGTTTAGGGAGCGGGGGGGCCTTAAATACGCAGTATTTT; cdr3_aa: CASSLGSGGALNTQYF
v_call: TRBV7-2; clone_size: .; d_call: TRBD2; j_call: TRBJ2-1; cdr3_nt: TGTGCCAGCAGCTTAGACCCAGCGGGAGTAAAGGGTAATGAGCAGTTCTTC; cdr3_aa: CASSLDPAGVKGNEQFF
v_call: TRBV11-1; clone_size: .; d_call: .; j_call: TRBJ2-3; cdr3_nt: TGTGCCAGCAGCTTAGACGGGAGAGGCACAGATACGCAGTATTTT; cdr3_aa: CASSLDGRGTDTQYF
v_call: TRBV5-4; clone_size: .; d_call: .; j_call: TRBJ1-4; cdr3_nt: TGTGCCAGCAGCTTATACAGAAACGAAAAACTGTTTTTT; cdr3_aa: CASSLYRNEKLFF
v_call: TRBV4-2; clone_size: .; d_call: TRBD1; j_call: TRBJ1-1; cdr3_nt: TGTGCCAGCAGCCAAGATGCAGGGGGCCTGAACACTGAAGCTTTCTTT; cdr3_aa: CASSQDAGGLNTEAFF
v_call: TRBV6-1; clone_size: .; d_call: TRBD2; j_call: TRBJ2-7; cdr3_nt: TGTGCCAGCAGTGAAAGTACTAGCGGATCCTACGAGCAGTACTTC; cdr3_aa: CASSESTSGSYEQYF
v_call: TRBV10-3; clone_size: .; d_call: TRBD1; j_call: TRBJ2-2; cdr3_nt: TGTGCCATCACCCCAGGGGGCAACACCGGGGAGCTGTTTTTT; cdr3_aa: CAITPGGNTGELFF
v_call: TRBV7-9; clone_size: .; d_call: .; j_call: TRBJ2-6; cdr3_nt: TGTGCCAGCAGCTCCTCCGCGGCGTCTGGGGCCAACGTCCTGACTTTC; cdr3_aa: CASSSSAASGANVLTF
v_call: TRBV29-1; clone_size: .; d_call: TRBD1; j_call: TRBJ2-7; cdr3_nt: TGCAGCGCAGGGACAGGGATCTACGAGCAGTACTTC; cdr3_aa: CSAGTGIYEQYF
v_call: TRBV9; clone_size: .; d_call: TRBD2; j_call: TRBJ2-7; cdr3_nt: TGTGCCAGCAGCCCTGGGGTAGCGGGGGGGCTTTACGAGCAGTACTTC; cdr3_aa: CASSPGVAGGLYEQYF
v_call: TRBV6-5; clone_size: once; d_call: TRBD1; j_call: TRBJ1-5; cdr3_nt: TGTGCCAGCAGCCCCGGGACAGGGCTTCTGCCCCAGCATTTT; cdr3_aa: CASSPGTGLLPQHF
v_call: TRBV2; clone_size: .; d_call: .; j_call: TRBJ1-2; cdr3_nt: TGTGCCAGCAGTGAACAGGGAAACTATGGCTACACCTTC; cdr3_aa: CASSEQGNYGYTF
v_call: TRBV2; clone_size: .; d_call: .; j_call: TRBJ1-4; cdr3_nt: TGTGCCAGCAGTGGAGGGACTAATGAAAAACTGTTTTTT; cdr3_aa: CASSGGTNEKLFF
v_call: TRBV19; clone_size: .; d_call: .; j_call: TRBJ1-5; cdr3_nt: TGTGCCAGCACACTGGGGGGATACAATCAGCCCCAGCATTTT; cdr3_aa: CASTLGGYNQPQHF
v_call: TRBV5-1; clone_size: .; d_call: .; j_call: TRBJ2-3; cdr3_nt: TGCGCCAGCACGGAGGGAGAGAACACAGATACGCAGTATTTT; cdr3_aa: CASTEGENTDTQYF
v_call: TRBV19; clone_size: .; d_call: .; j_call: TRBJ1-6; cdr3_nt: TGTGCCAGTACTTCAGTTCTTAATAATTCACCCCTCCACTTT; cdr3_aa: CASTSVLNNSPLHF
v_call: TRBV5-1; clone_size: few; d_call: TRBD1; j_call: TRBJ1-1; cdr3_nt: TGCGCCAGCAGCCCGGGGACAGTCATGAACACTGAAGCTTTCTTT; cdr3_aa: CASSPGTVMNTEAFF
v_call: TRBV4-2; clone_size: .; d_call: .; j_call: TRBJ2-3; cdr3_nt: TGTGCCAGCAGCCAGAGCCAGGAGGCAGGCCCCGATACGCAGTATTTT; cdr3_aa: CASSQSQEAGPDTQYF
v_call: TRBV2; clone_size: .; d_call: .; j_call: TRBJ1-1; cdr3_nt: TGCGCCAGCAGCCGAACCGGGATCACTGAAGCTTTCTTT; cdr3_aa: CASSRTGITEAFF
v_call: TRBV9; clone_size: .; d_call: .; j_call: TRBJ2-3; cdr3_nt: TGTGCCAGCAGCGTAGTCGGGGAAAGCACAGATACGCAGTATTTT; cdr3_aa: CASSVVGESTDTQYF
v_call: TRBV30; clone_size: few; d_call: .; j_call: TRBJ1-1; cdr3_nt: TGTGCCTGGAAGAAGGAGGTGGACACTGAAGCTTTCTTT; cdr3_aa: CAWKKEVDTEAFF
v_call: TRBV28; clone_size: .; d_call: .; j_call: TRBJ2-1; cdr3_nt: TGTGCCAGCAGTATTGGAGTAGCGTCCTACAATGAGCAGTTCTTC; cdr3_aa: CASSIGVASYNEQFF
v_call: TRBV30; clone_size: .; d_call: .; j_call: TRBJ1-2; cdr3_nt: TGTGCCTGGAGGGCCGGGGGGGATGGCTACACCTTC; cdr3_aa: CAWRAGGDGYTF
v_call: TRBV5-1; clone_size: few; d_call: TRBD2; j_call: TRBJ2-1; cdr3_nt: TGCGCCAGCAGCTTGGCTAGCGGGGGGGCCTTTGAGCAGTTCTTC; cdr3_aa: CASSLASGGAFEQFF
v_call: TRBV6-5; clone_size: .; d_call: TRBD1; j_call: TRBJ1-5; cdr3_nt: TGTGCCAGCAGAGGGGGACAGGGAGGCAATCAGCCCCAGCATTTT; cdr3_aa: CASRGGQGGNQPQHF
v_call: TRBV15; clone_size: .; d_call: TRBD1; j_call: TRBJ2-7; cdr3_nt: TGTGCCACCAGCAGAGATTCGGGACAGGGGAACGAGCAGTACTTC; cdr3_aa: CATSRDSGQGNEQYF
v_call: TRBV7-9; clone_size: .; d_call: .; j_call: TRBJ1-4; cdr3_nt: TGTGCCAGCAGCTTGAGCTCCGCAGCTAGAACTAATGAAAAACTGTTTTTT; cdr3_aa: CASSLSSAARTNEKLFF
v_call: TRBV30; clone_size: .; d_call: .; j_call: TRBJ2-7; cdr3_nt: TGTGCCTGGAGTGTAGGGGATCATGCAGCCTACGAGCAGTACTTC; cdr3_aa: CAWSVGDHAAYEQYF
v_call: TRBV18; clone_size: .; d_call: TRBD1; j_call: TRBJ1-1; cdr3_nt: TGTGCCAGCTCACCACCGACGGGACAGAACCTTGGAGCTTTCTTT; cdr3_aa: CASSPPTGQNLGAFF
v_call: TRBV19; clone_size: .; d_call: .; j_call: TRBJ2-1; cdr3_nt: TGTGCCAGTAGAAGGGGGGACAGTGCTTACAATGAGCAGTTCTTC; cdr3_aa: CASRRGDSAYNEQFF
v_call: TRBV19; clone_size: few; d_call: TRBD1; j_call: TRBJ1-1; cdr3_nt: TGTGCCAGTAGTATGCAGGGGGGAACTGAAGCTTTCTTT; cdr3_aa: CASSMQGGTEAFF
v_call: TRBV6-5; clone_size: .; d_call: .; j_call: TRBJ2-7; cdr3_nt: TGTGCCAGCAGTTATACGACAGCCCTAAGCTACGAGCAGTACTTC; cdr3_aa: CASSYTTALSYEQYF
v_call: TRBV7-2; clone_size: .; d_call: TRBD1; j_call: TRBJ2-2; cdr3_nt: TGTGCCAGCAGCCAGGACAGGGTTGCCATAAGCGGGGAGCTGTTTTTT; cdr3_aa: CASSQDRVAISGELFF
v_call: TRBV7-9; clone_size: .; d_call: .; j_call: TRBJ2-7; cdr3_nt: TGTGCCAGCAGTTATGCGGTCGGTGACGAGCAGTACTTC; cdr3_aa: CASSYAVGDEQYF
v_call: TRBV30; clone_size: .; d_call: .; j_call: TRBJ2-3; cdr3_nt: TGTGCCTGGGGGCCCCGCACAGATACGCAGTATTTT; cdr3_aa: CAWGPRTDTQYF
v_call: TRBV7-7; clone_size: .; d_call: .; j_call: TRBJ2-7; cdr3_nt: TGTGCTAGCAGCCCCGGGGTCCCCTACGAGCAGTACTTC; cdr3_aa: CASSPGVPYEQYF